The source of this TCR beta chain is a study of T cell responses to AZD1222 COVID-19 vaccine. Clones were sequenced by immunoSEQ multiplex PCR, and TCRdb holds only the in-frame ones, with some missing. This sample has tens of thousands of clones, with 90% to 95% found just once. To note about this clone: Its antigen is unknown.

Findings and limits, study-wide: Females outnumbered males among donors, who were mostly white British; clonal diversity was possibly underestimated.

CDR1 and CDR2 (germline): SGDLS, YYNGEE. This CDR3 spans 13 amino acids. Trimming shortened V by 3 bases and J by 1 base, and 7 bases separated the two germline ends. The specimen comprised peripheral blood, sampled on day 0 of AZD1222 vaccination. The clonotype was recovered from an adult in good health. This rearrangement joins TRBV9 to TRBJ1-1, with D hard to call. DNA of the CDR3: TGTGCCAGCAGCGCGGGCGGGAACACTGAAGCTTTCTTT. Its protein product is CASSAGGNTEAFF.